What follows are 26 T cell receptor beta chains derived from one specimen sequenced in a study of T cell responses to AZD1222 COVID-19 vaccine (dated by TCRdb to 2020 to 2022). The method was the immunoSEQ multiplex PCR assay. TCRdb carries this immuneACCESS record with in-frame sequences only. Its versions omit some clonotypes, under half of them owing to an unresolved V gene in the studies checked, with the rest unexplained. Counted in this sample were tens of thousands of clones; around 80% of them appeared once. Of the sample, over 20% is held by the ten largest clones. The sample's time point label, in plain terms: about 28 days (+/-7) after the second vaccine dose. The source was peripheral blood, collected 28 days after the second AZD1222 dose. These receptors all stem from an adult who received the AZD1222 COVID-19 vaccine.

The chain couples TRBV6-5 to TRBJ1-6; 7 positions match TRBD1. The CDR3 runs to 14 residues. The V gene end was trimmed by 6 bases and the J gene end by 8 bases; junction bases not matched to a gene: 7. Germline V gene lookup returns CDR1 MNHEY and CDR2 SVGAGI. CDR3 sequence: CASRARRGDSPLHF. Written as DNA, the CDR3 is TGTGCCAGCAGGGCCCGCAGGGGGGATTCACCCCTCCACTTT.

This clone has just a few counts. The rearrangement uses TRBV6-5 and TRBJ2-7, with 7 bases that match TRBD2. Trimming cost V 5 bases and J 4 bases; bases outside gene matches: 8. From germline, CDR1 is MNHEY and CDR2 SVGAGI. The length of the CDR3 is 14 residues. CDR3 DNA: TGTGCCAGCAGTCTGCTAGGCGGGAGTTACGAGCAGTACTTC. This codes for CASSLLGGSYEQYF.

The table lists this clone with a few counts. This sequence joins TRBV19 and TRBJ2-1, with D possibly being TRBD1 (6 bases). In germline, CDR1 is LNHDA, CDR2 SQIVND (reference sequence). The V and J ends lost 7 bases and 3 bases respectively, with 13 bases between them. This CDR3 comprises 14 residues. CDR3 coding DNA: TGTGCCAGTACAGTGGGGGCGATCTACAATGAGCAGTTCTTC. Protein sequence: CASTVGAIYNEQFF.

This sequence joins TRBV6-5 and TRBJ2-6, with D unclear. Trimming removed 4 bases at V and 0 bases at J, with 7 bases between. Germline lookup yields CDR1 MNHEY and CDR2 SVGAGI. This CDR3 spans 15 amino acids. CDR3 sequence (DNA): TGTGCCAGCAGTTCGTCCAGCTCTGGGGCCAACGTCCTGACTTTC. This codes for CASSSSSSGANVLTF.

The rearrangement joins TRBV28 to TRBJ2-7; 7 positions match TRBD2. The germline V gene encodes CDR1 MDHEN and CDR2 SYDVKM. Trimming at V came to 7 bases and at J to 2 bases, leaving 11 bases not matched to a gene. The CDR3 is made up of 15 amino acids. CDR3 in amino acids: CASTLGGAGTYEQYF. In DNA, the CDR3 is TGTGCCAGCACCCTGGGGGGAGCGGGAACCTACGAGCAGTACTTC. The full variable domain, completed using reference TRBV28 and TRBJ2-7, is DVKVTQSSRYLVKRTGEKVFLECVQDMDHENMFWYRQDPGLGLRLIYFSYDVKMKEKGDIPEGYSVSREKKERFSLILESASTNQTSMYLCASTLGGAGTYEQYFGPGTRLTVT.

The genes are TRBV19 and TRBJ2-2; tentative D call: TRBD1 (6 bases). V lost 7 bases to trimming and J lost 1 base, with 16 bases between them. CDR1 and CDR2 from the germline V gene are LNHDA and SQIVND (reference sequence). The CDR3 is 16 amino acids. CDR3 amino acids: CASTTTGTRNTGELFF. The DNA of the CDR3 is TGTGCCAGTACCACGACCGGGACACGGAACACCGGGGAGCTGTTTTTT.

The rearrangement links TRBV27 to TRBJ2-2; 11 bases line up with TRBD2. Per the germline V gene, CDR1 is MNHEY and CDR2 is SMNVEV (reference sequence). The junction had 12 bases not matched to a gene; V was cut back by 6 bases and J by 6 bases. The CDR3 contains 17 residues. The CDR3 sequence is CASSSLTSGSPAGELFF. The CDR3, as DNA: TGTGCCAGCAGCTCTCTTACTAGCGGGAGTCCCGCCGGGGAGCTGTTTTTT.

The chain is built from TRBV12-3 or TRBV12-4 and TRBJ2-7; D call uncertain. This CDR3 has 12 residues. The germline V and J ends were trimmed by 5 bases and 0 bases, with 5 bases remaining between them. CDR3 DNA: TGTGCCAGCAGTACGGGCTCCTACGAGCAGTACTTC. This encodes CASSTGSYEQYF.

The V call is TRBV10-3, the J call TRBJ2-1; 8 bases map to TRBD2. This CDR3 region has 14 residues. CDR1 and CDR2 from the germline V gene are ENHRY and SYGVKD. J was trimmed by 8 bases and V by 10 bases; bases with no gene match: 13. The CDR3 coding sequence is TGTGCCAGCGAGCGGGAGTGGAGTGGCGATGAGCAGTTCTTC. Amino acids: CASEREWSGDEQFF.

The chain carries TRBV7-2 and TRBJ2-7, with 7 nucleotides matching TRBD2. Germline lookup yields CDR1 SGHTA and CDR2 FQGNSA. V dropped 3 bases and J dropped 4; count of bases not matched to a gene: 18. The CDR3 totals 18 residues. The CDR3 loop reads CASSFTRGPGGSRYEQYF. As DNA, the CDR3 is TGTGCCAGCAGCTTCACGCGAGGGCCCGGGGGGAGCAGATACGAGCAGTACTTC.

V is TRBV19 and J is TRBJ2-3; D possibly uses TRBD1 or TRBD2 (5 bases each). CDR3 length: 13 residues. Germline V gives CDR1 LNHDA, CDR2 SQIVND (reference sequence). V lost 3 bases and J lost 4, with 8 bases in between. The CDR3 is CASSIGGADTQYF. The CDR3 region has the DNA TGTGCCAGTAGTATTGGGGGAGCAGATACGCAGTATTTT.

V and J are TRBV3-1 (or the pseudogene TRBV3-2) and TRBJ2-5; no clear D. Deletions cut 3 bases from V and 3 bases from J, with 11 bases between. The CDR3 length is 14 residues. Germline loops: CDR1 LGHDT, CDR2 YNNKEL (reference sequence). The CDR3 coding sequence is TGTGCCAGCAGCCAGGATACTACGGAAGAGACCCAGTACTTC. It specifies CASSQDTTEETQYF.

As for this clone: A read error may produce the germline difference seen at one junction end. The J gene is TRBJ2-2, the V gene TRBV11-2; D ambiguous. The CDR3 runs to 14 residues. Germline V lookup: CDR1 SGHAT, CDR2 FQNNGV. The CDR3 loop reads CASSVEVDTGELFF. The CDR3, as DNA: TGTGCCAGCAGCGTAGAAGTGGACACCGGGGAGCTGTTTTTT.

The chain couples TRBV7-3 to TRBJ2-1; 7 nucleotides agree with TRBD1. Germline loops: CDR1 SGHTA, CDR2 FQGTGA. The CDR3 contains 13 residues. Trimming removed 4 bases from V and 10 bases from J; junction bases left unmatched: 7. CDR3 amino acids: CASSSTGPWEQFF. CDR3 in DNA: TGTGCCAGCAGCTCGACAGGGCCGTGGGAGCAGTTCTTC. Together with reference TRBV7-3 and TRBJ2-1, the CDR3 gives the full variable domain: GAGVSQTPSNKVTEKGKYVELRCDPISGHTALYWYRQSLGQGPEFLIYFQGTGAADDSGLPNDRFFAVRPEGSVSTLKIQRTERGDSAVYLCASSSTGPWEQFFGPGTRLTVL.

This chain links TRBV29-1 with TRBJ1-2, with TRBD1 matching 9 bases. The CDR3 consists of 12 residues. The germline V gene encodes CDR1 SQVTM and CDR2 ANQGSEA. J was trimmed by 7 bases and V by 2 bases; bases with no gene match: 2. The CDR3 DNA reads TGCAGCGTTGAAAGGGACAGGGCTGGCTACACCTTC. It yields the protein CSVERDRAGYTF.

CDR3 nucleotides: TGTGCCAGCAGAATCGGGAACGAGCAGTACTTC. It encodes CASRIGNEQYF. J is TRBJ2-7 and V is TRBV7-9; the D gene is possibly TRBD2 (5 bases). The germline V gene encodes CDR1 SEHNR and CDR2 FQNEAQ (reference sequence). This CDR3 spans 11 amino acids. Deletions cut 6 bases from V and 5 bases from J, with 8 bases between.

The chain links TRBV5-6 to TRBJ1-2; 9 nucleotides line up with TRBD1. The CDR3 totals 14 residues. Looked up from germline, CDR1 is SGHDT and CDR2 is YYEEEE. V was pared by 3 bases and J by 10 bases, with 10 bases of the junction left unmatched. CDR3 in amino acids: CASSWGQGTMVYTF. CDR3 DNA: TGTGCCAGCAGCTGGGGACAGGGAACAATGGTCTACACCTTC. Filled out from reference TRBV5-6 and TRBJ1-2, the complete variable domain reads DAGVTQSPTHLIKTRGQQVTLRCSPKSGHDTVSWYQQALGQGPQFIFQYYEEEERQRGNFPDRFSGHQFPNYSSELNVNALLLGDSALYLCASSWGQGTMVYTFGSGTRLTVV.

V usage is TRBV6-5 and J usage is TRBJ1-6, with a weak D call TRBD1 (5 bases). CDR1 MNHEY and CDR2 SVGAGI come from the germline V gene. The CDR3 sequence is 13 residues long. V lost 7 bases and J lost 10, with 14 bases in between. Here the CDR3 reads CASTGMGDSPLHF. DNA of the CDR3: TGTGCCAGCACAGGGATGGGTGACTCACCCCTCCACTTT.

This clone has a handful of counts. The chain couples TRBV30 to TRBJ2-3, with 9 nucleotides matching TRBD2. J gave up 9 bases and V 0 bases, and 7 bases lay outside the gene matches. The CDR3 has 14 amino acids. Germline assignment: CDR1 GTSNPN and CDR2 SVGIG (reference sequence). CDR3 sequence (DNA): TGTGCCTGGAGTGTGGGAGCGGGAGGTTACACGCAGTATTTT. It specifies CAWSVGAGGYTQYF.

The V gene is TRBV3-1 (or the pseudogene TRBV3-2), the J gene TRBJ1-1, with unresolved D. The CDR3 contains 17 residues. Per germline, CDR1 LGHDT and CDR2 YNNKEL (reference sequence). With 5 bases removed from V and 3 bases from J, the gap between germline ends came to 22 bases. The DNA of the CDR3 is TGTGCCAGCAGCTATAGAAGGGCCAATACCCGGGACACTGAAGCTTTCTTT. Translation gives CASSYRRANTRDTEAFF.

This clone was counted a few times. V usage is TRBV27 and J usage is TRBJ2-2, with D unresolved. Trimming pared 2 bases from V and 3 bases from J, leaving 1 base between. Germline V CDR1 and CDR2: MNHEY, SMNVEV (reference sequence). The CDR3 has 12 amino acids. The CDR3 protein is CASSLDTGELFF. Written as DNA, the CDR3 is TGTGCCAGCAGTTTAGACACCGGGGAGCTGTTTTTT.

The gene calls are TRBV15 and TRBJ2-1, with TRBD2 matching over 11 bases. The CDR3 consists of 16 residues. The germline CDR1 and CDR2 sequences are LNHNV and YYDKDF (reference sequence). V was clipped by 1 base and J by 4 bases; unmatched bases: 3. CDR3 residues: CATSRGGTSGYNEQFF. CDR3 coding DNA: TGTGCCACCAGCAGAGGCGGGACTAGCGGTTACAATGAGCAGTTCTTC.

This chain connects TRBV5-1 to TRBJ1-4; 7 positions match TRBD1. This CDR3 contains 14 residues. The J segment lost 5 bases and the V segment lost 0 bases, leaving 1 base of the junction unmatched. From germline, CDR1 is SGHRS and CDR2 YFSETQ. The CDR3 nucleotides read TGCGCCAGCAGCTTGGGACAGGGCAATGAAAAACTGTTTTTT. Its translation: CASSLGQGNEKLFF.

The V call is TRBV7-9, the J call TRBJ2-2; no clear D. CDR1 SEHNR and CDR2 FQNEAQ come from the germline V gene (reference sequence). The CDR3 runs to 13 residues. Trimming left V 3 bases short and J 6 bases short, with 8 bases between. DNA for the CDR3: TGTGCCAGCAGCTTCGAAGGTTCCGGGGAGCTGTTTTTT. Encoded protein: CASSFEGSGELFF.

The chain joins TRBV3-1 (or the pseudogene TRBV3-2) to TRBJ2-1, with D hard to call. Between the trimmed V and J ends, which lost 3 bases and 10 bases, there was a span of 13 bases. This CDR3 has 13 residues. Germline loops: CDR1 LGHDT, CDR2 YNNKEL (reference sequence). CDR3 DNA: TGTGCCAGCAGCCAGGCGATGGTTTGGGAGCAGTTCTTC. This sequence encodes CASSQAMVWEQFF.

V usage is TRBV18 and J usage is TRBJ2-7, with a possible D match to TRBD2 (5 bases). V lost 1 base, J lost 7 bases, and 8 bases lay in between. CDR1 is KGHSH and CDR2 is LQKENI in the germline V gene. The CDR3 extends over 12 amino acids. The CDR3 protein is CASSPLRLEQYF. The CDR3 bases are TGTGCCAGCTCACCACTTAGACTAGAGCAGTACTTC.